This passage covers 21 T cell receptor beta chains from one sample sequenced in a study of T cells in Graves' hyperthyroidism and ophthalmopathy. TCR beta CDR3 regions were amplified from RNA transcripts. Using the HTBI primer set, a first-round RT-PCR was run on the TCR CDR3. A single record per CDR3 protein comes from TCRdb applying MiXCR to the multiplex PCR reads. The repertoire holds roughly 570,000 distinct CDR3 sequences, with about 43% as singletons. The specimen was peripheral blood or thyroid tissue (not recorded which). These receptors were collected from an adult woman with Graves' disease, either hyperthyroidism or ophthalmopathy (not recorded which).

This clonotype came up many times. V and J are TRBV7-3 and TRBJ2-7; possibly TRBD2 for D (6 bases). The germline V gene has CDR1 SGHTA and CDR2 FQGTGA. This CDR3 contains 14 residues. The V and J ends lost 8 bases and 2 bases respectively, with 16 bases between them. CDR3 DNA sequence: TGTGCCAGCGGCGTTTTCTCGGGAGCCTACGAGCAGTACTTC. Amino acids: CASGVFSGAYEQYF.

The rearrangement joins TRBV7-8 to TRBJ2-7, with unresolved D. Germline CDR1 is SGHVS and CDR2 is FQNEAQ. The CDR3 has 14 amino acids. Trimming left V 3 bases short and J 7 bases short, with 16 bases between. Here the CDR3 reads CASSFNFPIREQYF. For the CDR3, the DNA is TGTGCCAGCAGCTTTAACTTTCCTATACGAGAGCAGTACTTC.

The rearrangement uses TRBV7-2 and TRBJ2-5; the match to TRBD2 covers 7 bases. The CDR3 is 15 residues long. Per germline, CDR1 SGHTA and CDR2 FQGNSA. V dropped 4 bases and J dropped 5; count of bases not matched to a gene: 10. DNA for the CDR3: TGTGCCAGCAGCTCACGACCTGGGGAGGGGGAGACCCAGTACTTC. As protein: CASSSRPGEGETQYF. The complete variable domain, with remaining parts taken from reference TRBV7-2 and TRBJ2-5, reads GAGVSQSPSNKVTEKGKDVELRCDPISGHTALYWYRQSLGQGLEFLIYFQGNSAPDKSGLPSDRFSAERTGGSVSTLTIQRTQQEDSAVYLCASSSRPGEGETQYFGPGTRLLVL.

Of note for this clonotype: This clone may be a read error of a much larger clone one base away. This chain joins TRBV11-2 and TRBJ2-2, with TRBD2 as a possible D gene (6 bases). The CDR3 length is 16 residues. The germline V gene has CDR1 SGHAT and CDR2 FQNNGV. Trimming shortened V by 3 bases and J by 3 bases, and 14 bases separated the two germline ends. CDR3 coding DNA: TGTGCCAGCAGCTTGGCTCTAACGGGAGACACCGGGGAGCTGTTTTTT. Translation gives CASSLALTGDTGELFF.

The chain links TRBV11-1 to TRBJ2-2; perhaps TRBD1 as D (5 bases). This CDR3 is 16 amino acids long. V shed 2 bases and J shed 1 base, with 11 bases lying between them. The germline CDR1 and CDR2 sequences are SGHAT and FQDESV (reference sequence). The CDR3 loop reads CASSLFTTGNTGELFF. CDR3 in DNA: TGTGCCAGCAGCTTATTTACCACAGGGAACACCGGGGAGCTGTTTTTT.

Many counts were recorded for this clonotype. The rearrangement links TRBV2 to TRBJ1-1; D not resolved. Looked up from germline, CDR1 is SNHLY and CDR2 is FYNNEI. The CDR3 loop spans 15 amino acids. Trimming stripped 3 bases from V and 1 base from J, with 12 bases between. The CDR3 protein is CASSDGSYRNTEAFF. CDR3 nucleotides: TGTGCCAGCAGTGATGGGTCCTACAGGAACACTGAAGCTTTCTTT.

The J gene is TRBJ1-2, the V gene TRBV29-1; 9 bases align to TRBD1. Germline trimming cut 7 bases from V and 4 bases from J; bases unmatched to any gene: 7. Germline assignment: CDR1 SQVTM and CDR2 ANQGSEA. The CDR3 loop spans 13 amino acids. The CDR3 sequence: CSGWTGEGYGYTF. CDR3 DNA: TGCAGCGGATGGACAGGGGAAGGCTATGGCTACACCTTC.

With regard to this clonotype: A read error may explain this, as a much larger clone is one base away. The genes are TRBV7-2 and TRBJ1-1; D is uncertain. The CDR3 extends over 14 amino acids. Trimming pared 7 bases from V and 0 bases from J, leaving 12 bases between. CDR1 is SGHTA and CDR2 is FQGNSA in the germline V gene. CDR3 in DNA: TGTGCCAGCACCCGGTCAGGAATGAACACTGAAGCTTTCTTT. Residues: CASTRSGMNTEAFF.

In its sample, this clonotype was seen many times. The gene calls are TRBV19 and TRBJ2-2; D possibly corresponds to TRBD2 (5 bases). Germline values: CDR1 LNHDA, CDR2 SQIVND (reference sequence). Trimming cost V 3 bases and J 7 bases, with 18 bases left between them. This CDR3 contains 16 residues. CDR3 loop: CASSMRARISYGELFF. Here the CDR3 DNA reads TGTGCCAGTAGTATGAGGGCCCGAATTAGTTACGGGGAGCTGTTTTTT.

This clonotype has a handful of counts. The gene calls are TRBV2 and TRBJ2-2; no reliable D call. Trimming cost V 5 bases and J 1 base, with 5 bases left between them. Germline CDR1 reads SNHLY; CDR2 reads FYNNEI. The CDR3 contains 13 residues. The CDR3 loop reads CASSKENTGELFF. CDR3 nucleotide sequence: TGTGCCAGCAGTAAAGAGAACACCGGGGAGCTGTTTTTT.

This clonotype occurred many times. This chain connects TRBV20-1 to TRBJ1-6; D is possibly TRBD1 (5 bases). V lost 2 bases and J lost 5, with 10 bases in between. This CDR3 spans 14 amino acids. From germline, CDR1 is DFQATT and CDR2 SNEGSKA (reference sequence). CDR3 in DNA: TGCAGTGCTAGAATCGTACAGGATAATTCACCCCTCCACTTT. Its protein is CSARIVQDNSPLHF.

This clonotype was found many times. The genes are TRBV5-6 and TRBJ2-7, with D possibly TRBD2 on 5 matching bases. The CDR3 runs to 16 residues. Between the trimmed V and J ends, which lost 0 bases and 2 bases, there was a span of 15 bases. Germline V gene sequence: CDR1 SGHDT, CDR2 YYEEEE. The CDR3 DNA reads TGTGCCAGCAGCTTGGCACTAGAGATGAGGCCCTACGAGCAGTACTTC. Translating gives CASSLALEMRPYEQYF.

The rearrangement links TRBV20-1 to TRBJ1-6, with TRBD1 identical over 8 bases. Germline lookup yields CDR1 DFQATT and CDR2 SNEGSKA (reference sequence). V lost 4 bases and J lost 4; bases outside the gene matches: 6. The CDR3 spans 15 residues. CDR3 region: CSAKLGQAYNSPLHF. The CDR3 DNA is TGCAGTGCTAAGCTGGGACAGGCTTATAATTCACCCCTCCACTTT.

This CDR3 reads CASSRFEGNTEAFF. The CDR3 region has the DNA TGTGCCAGTAGCCGGTTCGAGGGAAACACTGAAGCTTTCTTT. The chain has TRBV19 and TRBJ1-1; no firm D call. CDR3 size: 14 residues. Germline V gives CDR1 LNHDA, CDR2 SQIVND (reference sequence). The V and J ends lost 6 bases and 2 bases respectively, with 13 bases between them.

This clonotype occurred many times. The chain links TRBV29-1 to TRBJ1-1; D is perhaps TRBD1 (5 bases). The CDR3 is 12 residues long. Germline V gives CDR1 SQVTM, CDR2 ANQGSEA. Trimming cost V 4 bases and J 6 bases, with 12 bases left between them. Written as DNA, the CDR3 is TGCAGCGTTGTTTTCAGGGCGGCTGAAGCTTTCTTT. Its protein is CSVVFRAAEAFF. Filled out from reference TRBV29-1 and TRBJ1-1, the complete variable domain reads SAVISQKPSRDICQRGTSLTIQCQVDSQVTMMFWYRQQPGQSLTLIATANQGSEATYESGFVIDKFPISRPNLTFSTLTVSNMSPEDSSIYLCSVVFRAAEAFFGQGTRLTVV.

In this sample, this clonotype turned up many times. The rearrangement uses TRBV4-1 and TRBJ1-6; unclear D gene. The CDR3 runs 16 residues. Germline CDR1 is MGHRA and CDR2 is YSYEKL. The V end was cut by 3 bases, the J end by 4 bases, with 13 bases between. Written as DNA, the CDR3 is TGCGCCAGCAGCCAGACACGCGCTGCTTATAATTCACCCCTCCACTTT. Its protein product is CASSQTRAAYNSPLHF.

This chain connects TRBV9 to TRBJ1-4, with D maybe TRBD1 (5 bases). The CDR3 loop spans 17 amino acids. Germline V gene data show CDR1 as SGDLS and CDR2 as YYNGEE. V was pared by 0 bases and J by 8 bases, with 20 bases between. CDR3 sequence reads: CASSVVPGFGDEEKLFF. In DNA form, the CDR3 reads TGTGCCAGCAGCGTAGTACCAGGGTTTGGGGACGAGGAAAAACTGTTTTTT.

At least ten counts were recorded for this clonotype. This rearrangement joins TRBV11-2 to TRBJ2-2; TRBD1 agrees at 7 bases. The CDR3 is 14 amino acids. Looked up from germline, CDR1 is SGHAT and CDR2 is FQNNGV. Trimming at V came to 5 bases and at J to 1 base, leaving 1 base not matched to a gene. The CDR3 nucleotides are TGTGCCAGCAGCCGGACAGGGAACACCGGGGAGCTGTTTTTT. Its translation: CASSRTGNTGELFF.

The chain links TRBV11-1 to TRBJ1-5; D gene unclear. Germline assignment: CDR1 SGHAT and CDR2 FQDESV (reference sequence). Trimming removed 7 bases from V and 4 bases from J, with 11 bases in between. The CDR3 sequence is 13 residues long. For the CDR3, the DNA is TGTGCCAGCACCTACGGGAGAAATCAGCCCCAGCATTTT. Amino acid sequence: CASTYGRNQPQHF.

The J gene is TRBJ2-7, the V gene TRBV29-1, with D possibly matching TRBD1 (5 bases). The CDR3 totals 10 residues. The V end lost 6 bases, the J end lost 9 bases, and 12 bases lay between the germline ends. The germline CDR1 and CDR2 sequences are SQVTM and ANQGSEA. The CDR3: CSVTQDRQYF. The CDR3 nucleotides read TGCAGCGTCACACAGGATAGGCAGTACTTC.

This clonotype was seen at least ten times. The CDR3 is CASSQDGNGYGYTF. CDR3 bases: TGTGCCAGCAGCCAGGACGGAAATGGCTATGGCTACACCTTC. The rearrangement joins TRBV7-9 to TRBJ1-2; the D is unclear. Germline-derived CDR1 and CDR2 are SEHNR and FQNEAQ (reference sequence). This CDR3 is 14 amino acids long. V lost 5 bases, J lost 4 bases, and 14 bases lay in between.